A single sample gave rise to the 10 T cell receptor beta chains below, sequenced in a study of OX40 agonist ivuxolimab in advanced cancers. Repertoires were generated with immunoSEQ multiplex PCR, while TCRdb's copy carries only in-frame clones and drops some. The sample includes about 150,000 clones, approximately 94% of them seen just once. Specimen: CD4+ or CD8+ T cells sorted from blood, collected in a trial of the OX40 agonist ivuxolimab. Receptor source: an adult with an advanced solid tumor such as melanoma, head and neck, liver or kidney cancer.

J is TRBJ1-1 and V is TRBV15; D ambiguous. V shed 5 bases and J shed 0 bases, with 16 bases lying between them. This CDR3 is 16 amino acids long. From germline, CDR1 is LNHNV and CDR2 YYDKDF (reference sequence). The DNA of the CDR3 is TGTGCCACCAGCGAACACCGCCTAAATTTGAACACTGAAGCTTTCTTT. It translates to CATSEHRLNLNTEAFF. Filled out from reference TRBV15 and TRBJ1-1, the complete variable domain reads DAMVIQNPRYQVTQFGKPVTLSCSQTLNHNVMYWYQQKSSQAPKLLFHYYDKDFNNEADTPDNFQSRRPNTSFCFLDIRSPGLGDTAMYLCATSEHRLNLNTEAFFGQGTRLTVV.

The chain links TRBV10-3 to TRBJ1-1; D might be TRBD1 (5 bases). Germline lookup yields CDR1 ENHRY and CDR2 SYGVKD. The CDR3 runs 14 residues. Trimming left V 3 bases short and J 1 base short, with 9 bases between. The CDR3 sequence: CAISEWQGNTEAFF. Here the CDR3 DNA reads TGTGCCATCAGTGAATGGCAGGGGAACACTGAAGCTTTCTTT.

The CDR3 nucleotides read TGTGCCAGCAGCGCCGCAGGAGGGGGGAATGAAAAACTGTTTTTT. Translation gives CASSAAGGGNEKLFF. The genes are TRBV7-7 and TRBJ1-4; TRBD1 might be the D (6 bases). The V gene's germline CDR1 is SSHAT and CDR2 FNYEAQ (reference sequence). The CDR3 sequence is 15 residues long. V was pared by 5 bases and J by 5 bases, with 15 bases between.

The rearrangement uses TRBV7-9 and TRBJ1-2; no definite D call. The germline CDR1 and CDR2 sequences are SEHNR and FQNEAQ (reference sequence). The V end lost 1 base, the J end lost 4 bases, and 16 bases lay between the germline ends. This CDR3 comprises 16 residues. CDR3 residues: CASSLVVAAPFYGYTF. In nucleotides, the CDR3 is TGTGCCAGCAGCTTAGTTGTGGCAGCTCCGTTCTATGGCTACACCTTC.

V and J are TRBV6-6 and TRBJ2-7; TRBD1 agrees at 9 bases. The V and J ends lost 7 bases and 3 bases, in that order; junction bases with no gene match: 7. The CDR3 extends over 14 amino acids. CDR1 is MNHNY, CDR2 SVGAGI, per germline (reference sequence). CDR3 in amino acids: CASTRTGANYEQYF. CDR3 in DNA: TGTGCCAGCACCCGGACAGGGGCTAACTACGAGCAGTACTTC.

The chain carries TRBV7-2 and TRBJ2-5, with unresolved D. Germline CDR1 is SGHTA and CDR2 is FQGNSA. V lost 5 bases and J 0 bases, leaving 4 bases between the germline ends. This CDR3 spans 12 amino acids. The CDR3 loop reads CASSPYQETQYF. The CDR3, as DNA: TGTGCCAGCAGCCCGTACCAAGAGACCCAGTACTTC.

The rearrangement uses TRBV30 and TRBJ1-4; TRBD1 might be the D (5 bases). This CDR3 contains 13 residues. Trimming took off 2 bases at V and 5 bases at J, with 9 bases between the two ends. The V gene's germline CDR1 is GTSNPN and CDR2 SVGIG (reference sequence). The CDR3 spells CAWSIRVNEKLFF. CDR3 in DNA: TGTGCCTGGAGTATCAGGGTGAATGAAAAACTGTTTTTT.

This clone is a singleton in its sample. The DNA for the CDR3 is TGTGCCAGCAGCGGACGGGACGTTAGAGATACGCAGTATTTT. This translates into CASSGRDVRDTQYF. The chain links TRBV11-2 to TRBJ2-3; D possibly matches TRBD1 or TRBD2 (5 bases each). The CDR3 consists of 14 residues. The germline V and J ends were trimmed by 5 bases and 5 bases, with 14 bases remaining between them. The germline V gene has CDR1 SGHAT and CDR2 FQNNGV.

The rearrangement uses TRBV15 and TRBJ1-4; D is possibly TRBD1 (5 bases). Trimming shortened V by 0 bases and J by 8 bases, and 16 bases separated the two germline ends. The CDR3 is 16 amino acids. Germline loops: CDR1 LNHNV, CDR2 YYDKDF (reference sequence). This chain's CDR3 is CATSRDRGGEKEKLFF. CDR3 in DNA: TGTGCCACCAGCAGAGATCGGGGAGGGGAAAAGGAAAAACTGTTTTTT.

The chain links TRBV7-9 to TRBJ2-3, with D possibly TRBD1 on 5 matching bases. Between the trimmed V and J ends, which lost 3 bases and 2 bases, there was a span of 12 bases. Germline CDR1 reads SEHNR; CDR2 reads FQNEAQ (reference sequence). The CDR3 has 15 residues. The CDR3 is CASSFGQGNTDTQYF. DNA for the CDR3: TGTGCCAGCAGCTTTGGGCAGGGCAACACAGATACGCAGTATTTT.